The T cell receptor (beta chain) under discussion was sequenced for a study of blood T cell repertoires in COVID-19. The method was immunoSEQ multiplex PCR; TCRdb's version includes in-frame clones alone and lacks a portion of them. The repertoire includes fewer than 450,000 clones, more than 70% of them detected once, and 1.2% sits in the top ten. The clonotype was recovered from a woman younger than 30 who had recovered from COVID-19. Sequencing was done on a sample of PBMCs or T cells enriched from blood (not recorded which).

The CDR3 DNA reads as TGCGCCAGCAGCTCCCAGACAGGCTTTGAAGAAAAACTGTTTTTT. Translation: CASSSQTGFEEKLFF. The V call is TRBV5-1, the J call TRBJ1-4; D might be TRBD1 (6 bases). Deletions cut 3 bases from V and 8 bases from J, with 17 bases between. This CDR3 contains 15 residues. The germline CDR1 and CDR2 sequences are SGHRS and YFSETQ.